This TCR beta chain was found in a study of regulatory T cells in long-lasting Graves disease. Time point here: newly diagnosed GD, antithyroid drugs for less than 3 months. The TCR library was prepared using RNA isolated from PBMCs. Building the TCR beta libraries relied on iRepertoire HTBI primers, and CDR3 regions underwent Arm-PCR. Using its own MiXCR run on the multiplex PCR reads, TCRdb lists one record per CDR3 protein. This table has about 460,000 distinct CDR3 sequences, about 15% appearing once. Study findings and constraints: Persistent Graves' patients had lower TCR diversity than newly diagnosed ones.

The CDR3 runs to 17 residues. In germline, CDR1 is ENHRY, CDR2 SYGVKD. V was clipped by 3 bases and J by 4 bases, with 19 bases between them. This clonotype was detected a few times. Its antigen remains unidentified. These data were also filed under a second study, of T cells in Graves' hyperthyroidism and ophthalmopathy. As reported in that work: A lack of ophthalmopathy progression within 18 months defined stable Graves' hyperthyroidism.

The TCR was taken from a woman in her forties or fifties with Graves disease. The material was peripheral blood mononuclear cells (PBMCs), obtained at new diagnosis, from a patient treated with antithyroid drugs. This chain links TRBV10-3 with TRBJ1-3; D perhaps matches TRBD1 (5 bases). Here the CDR3 reads CAISDTLGRDYGNTIYF. The CDR3 bases are TGTGCCATCAGTGACACCCTCGGCAGGGACTACGGAAACACCATATATTTT.